The 30 T cell receptor beta chains listed next were all sequenced from one sample in a study of blood T cell repertoires in COVID-19. Clones were sequenced by immunoSEQ multiplex PCR, and TCRdb holds only the in-frame ones, with some missing. The data contain roughly 400,000 clones, less than 95% of them singletons. Sample: PBMCs or T cells enriched from blood (not recorded which). These receptors all come from a man younger than 30 who had recovered from COVID-19.

This chain uses TRBV4-1 with TRBJ1-2, with D unresolved. Trimming shortened V by 1 base and J by 6 bases, and 9 bases separated the two germline ends. This CDR3 has 13 residues. Per germline, CDR1 MGHRA and CDR2 YSYEKL. CDR3 region: CASSQAAYNGYTF. DNA for the CDR3: TGCGCCAGCAGCCAAGCTGCTTACAATGGCTACACCTTC.

The rearrangement joins TRBV2 to TRBJ1-5; TRBD1 matches 7 bases. The junction had 4 bases not matched to a gene; V was cut back by 3 bases and J by 5 bases. The CDR3 has 14 amino acids. In germline, CDR1 is SNHLY, CDR2 FYNNEI. This chain's CDR3 is CASSETGPHQPQHF. The CDR3, as DNA: TGTGCCAGCAGTGAGACAGGGCCCCATCAGCCCCAGCATTTT.

The CDR3 protein is CASSTSGSETQYF. Written as DNA, the CDR3 is TGTGCCAGCAGTACTAGCGGGAGTGAGACCCAGTACTTC. V usage is TRBV12-3 or TRBV12-4 and J usage is TRBJ2-5; 11 bases are a match to TRBD2. J lost 5 bases, V lost 5 bases, and 1 base had no gene match. The CDR3 runs to 13 residues.

The V call is TRBV7-3, the J call TRBJ2-1; TRBD2 matches at 7 bases. Germline lookup yields CDR1 SGHTA and CDR2 FQGTGA. V lost 7 bases to trimming and J lost 3 bases; unmatched junction nucleotides: 9. CDR3 size: 15 residues. The CDR3 sequence: CASKTTGGYYNEQFF. The CDR3 DNA sequence: TGTGCCAGCAAGACAACGGGAGGTTACTACAATGAGCAGTTCTTC.

The J gene is TRBJ1-4, the V gene TRBV5-1; D remains ambiguous. The V and J ends lost 3 bases and 4 bases respectively, with 10 bases between them. CDR1 and CDR2 from the germline V gene are SGHRS and YFSETQ. CDR3 length: 14 residues. In DNA form, the CDR3 reads TGCGCCAGCAGCTCAATACGGGGTAATGAAAAACTGTTTTTT. As protein: CASSSIRGNEKLFF.

The genes are TRBV7-6 and TRBJ2-5, with TRBD2 identical over 12 bases. This CDR3 has 17 amino acids. The V segment lost 1 base and the J segment 5 bases; nucleotides outside the gene matches: 8. Germline-derived CDR1 and CDR2 are SGHVS and FNYEAQ. The DNA for the CDR3 is TGTGCCAGCAGCTTAGGTGGTGTTCTAGCGGGGGGGGAGACCCAGTACTTC. This sequence encodes CASSLGGVLAGGETQYF.

This chain connects TRBV19 to TRBJ1-3, with D hard to call. From germline, CDR1 is LNHDA and CDR2 SQIVND (reference sequence). The CDR3 has 11 amino acids. V was pared by 3 bases and J by 7 bases, with 4 bases between. The CDR3, as DNA: TGTGCCAGTAGTATTAGTAACACCATATATTTT. The encoded protein is CASSISNTIYF.

The rearrangement uses TRBV5-1 and TRBJ1-3; 7 nucleotides match TRBD1. This CDR3 spans 20 amino acids. V was clipped by 1 base and J by 0 bases; unmatched bases: 16. The germline CDR1 and CDR2 sequences are SGHRS and YFSETQ. CDR3 bases: TGCGCCAGCAGCTTGATGGGACTGGGGACCGACAGGGACTCTGGAAACACCATATATTTT. Protein sequence: CASSLMGLGTDRDSGNTIYF.

The chain couples TRBV13 to TRBJ2-1; TRBD2 matches 7 bases. CDR1 PRHDT and CDR2 FYEKMQ come from the germline V gene (reference sequence). The CDR3 loop spans 13 amino acids. After removal of 5 bases from V and 8 bases from J, the junction contained 6 bases not matched to a gene. CDR3 DNA sequence: TGTGCCAGCAGCATCCTACTAGCGTATGAGCAGTTCTTC. This translates into CASSILLAYEQFF. Looking up the rest from reference TRBV13 and TRBJ2-1 gives the full variable domain: AAGVIQSPRHLIKEKRETATLKCYPIPRHDTVYWYQQGPGQDPQFLISFYEKMQSDKGSIPDRFSAQQFSDYHSELNMSSLELGDSALYFCASSILLAYEQFFGPGTRLTVL.

The gene calls are TRBV19 and TRBJ1-4; D gene uncertain. The germline gives CDR1 LNHDA, CDR2 SQIVND (reference sequence). The CDR3 runs 13 residues. The germline V and J ends were trimmed by 6 bases and 8 bases, with 13 bases remaining between them. The CDR3 coding sequence is TGTGCCAGTAGCCAAAATACTCGCGAAAAACTGTTTTTT. Encoded protein: CASSQNTREKLFF.

The rearrangement links TRBV19 to TRBJ1-4, with D unclear. CDR1 and CDR2 (germline): LNHDA, SQIVND (reference sequence). V was clipped by 5 bases and J by 7 bases, with 14 bases between them. The CDR3 length is 14 residues. The CDR3 sequence: CASSLGGLGEKLFF. CDR3 in DNA: TGTGCCAGTAGTCTTGGTGGGCTTGGTGAAAAACTGTTTTTT. Full variable domain (rest looked up from reference TRBV19 and TRBJ1-4): DGGITQSPKYLFRKEGQNVTLSCEQNLNHDAMYWYRQDPGQGLRLIYYSQIVNDFQKGDIAEGYSVSREKKESFPLTVTSAQKNPTAFYLCASSLGGLGEKLFFGSGTQLSVL.

J is TRBJ1-5 and V is TRBV6-9; D is possibly TRBD1 (6 bases). Trimming stripped 4 bases from V and 4 bases from J, with 14 bases between. The V gene's germline CDR1 is MNHGY and CDR2 SVAAGI. The CDR3 extends over 15 amino acids. The CDR3 here is CASSSLEGVNQPQHF. CDR3 DNA: TGTGCCAGCAGTTCCCTTGAGGGGGTGAATCAGCCCCAGCATTTT.

The chain uses TRBV12-3 or TRBV12-4 and TRBJ1-1; D may be TRBD1 (5 bases). The CDR3 totals 13 residues. Trimming left V 5 bases short and J 4 bases short, with 11 bases between. The CDR3 loop reads CASSPRVGTEAFF. The CDR3 DNA is TGTGCCAGCAGTCCCAGGGTTGGCACTGAAGCTTTCTTT.

V is TRBV2 and J is TRBJ1-5; D is possibly TRBD1 (5 bases). CDR1 and CDR2 from the germline V gene are SNHLY and FYNNEI. Trimming removed 6 bases at V and 8 bases at J, with 20 bases between. This CDR3 is 15 amino acids long. For the CDR3, the DNA is TGTGCCAGCAGGCTATCAGGGTCCAGAAGTGAGCCCCAGCATTTT. It translates to CASRLSGSRSEPQHF.

This rearrangement joins TRBV15 to TRBJ1-1; D is ambiguous. CDR3 length equals 15 residues. Germline V lookup: CDR1 LNHNV, CDR2 YYDKDF (reference sequence). Trimming took 0 bases from V and 6 from J, leaving 14 bases between them. The CDR3 DNA reads as TGTGCCACCAGCAGAGATCTCAGTACCCGCCCTGAAGCTTTCTTT. Translated: CATSRDLSTRPEAFF. Full variable domain (outside the CDR3, taken from reference TRBV15 and TRBJ1-1): DAMVIQNPRYQVTQFGKPVTLSCSQTLNHNVMYWYQQKSSQAPKLLFHYYDKDFNNEADTPDNFQSRRPNTSFCFLDIRSPGLGDTAMYLCATSRDLSTRPEAFFGQGTRLTVV.

This chain links TRBV19 with TRBJ1-2, with D perhaps matching TRBD1 (5 bases). The CDR3 consists of 14 residues. Trimming cost V 5 bases and J 0 bases, with 10 bases left between them. Germline V gene lookup returns CDR1 LNHDA and CDR2 SQIVND (reference sequence). The CDR3, as DNA: TGTGCCAGTAGTTTGCGGACAACTAACTATGGCTACACCTTC. It specifies CASSLRTTNYGYTF.

Written as DNA, the CDR3 is TGCAGTGCTAGTGGACAAACAGGGCCGGGTGGACAGCCCCAGCATTTT. Protein: CSASGQTGPGGQPQHF. V gene TRBV20-1 combines with J gene TRBJ1-5; perhaps TRBD1 as D (6 bases). CDR1 is DFQATT, CDR2 SNEGSKA, per germline (reference sequence). The V end lost 3 bases, the J end lost 7 bases, and 22 bases lay between the germline ends. The CDR3 has 16 amino acids.

The chain joins TRBV24-1 to TRBJ2-7; 7 bases are a match to TRBD2. Germline assignment: CDR1 KGHDR and CDR2 SFDVKD. The CDR3 spans 13 residues. V dropped 7 bases and J dropped 5; count of bases not matched to a gene: 7. The CDR3 sequence: CATRIRLAHEQYF. CDR3 nucleotides: TGTGCCACCAGAATACGACTAGCCCACGAGCAGTACTTC.

This chain uses TRBV19 with TRBJ2-5; 7 bases agree with TRBD1. The CDR3 contains 15 residues. Trimming took 5 bases from V and 2 from J; bases not matched to a gene: 8. Germline assignment: CDR1 LNHDA and CDR2 SQIVND (reference sequence). CDR3 DNA sequence: TGTGCCAGTAGTGAAGAACCGGGACAGCAAGAGACCCAGTACTTC. Amino acids: CASSEEPGQQETQYF.

The chain links TRBV7-9 to TRBJ2-7; 12 bases map to TRBD2. The V gene's germline CDR1 is SEHNR and CDR2 FQNEAQ (reference sequence). This CDR3 is 17 amino acids long. J was trimmed by 6 bases and V by 4 bases; bases with no gene match: 13. The CDR3 DNA reads as TGTGCCAGCAGCTCCGCTAGCGGGAGGGCCTTATCGGGCGAGCAGTACTTC. Translating gives CASSSASGRALSGEQYF.

The chain combines TRBV5-1 with TRBJ2-1; 8 positions agree with TRBD1. Germline V gene lookup returns CDR1 SGHRS and CDR2 YFSETQ. Germline trimming cut 4 bases from V and 6 bases from J; bases unmatched to any gene: 12. The CDR3 runs 16 residues. This CDR3 is CASSAGYPDRANEQFF. The DNA of the CDR3 is TGCGCCAGCAGCGCAGGTTATCCGGACAGGGCCAATGAGCAGTTCTTC.

This clone was found once. V gene TRBV7-9 combines with J gene TRBJ1-2, with D hard to call. Germline lookup yields CDR1 SEHNR and CDR2 FQNEAQ (reference sequence). This CDR3 spans 14 amino acids. V lost 2 bases and J lost 4, with 11 bases in between. The CDR3 DNA reads as TGTGCCAGCAGCTTACACTTGCGGGGCTATGGCTACACCTTC. Amino acids: CASSLHLRGYGYTF.

The chain employs TRBV28 and TRBJ1-1; 8 bases are shared with TRBD1. Germline V gene data show CDR1 as MDHEN and CDR2 as SYDVKM. V was pared by 5 bases and J by 6 bases, with 8 bases of the junction left unmatched. The CDR3 sequence is 14 residues long. CDR3 nucleotide sequence: TGTGCCAGCAGTCCGAGACAGGGGATCGCTGAAGCTTTCTTT. It translates to CASSPRQGIAEAFF.

The chain recombines TRBV11-2 with TRBJ2-7, with 8 bases that match TRBD1. V was clipped by 1 base and J by 3 bases; unmatched bases: 11. Germline V gene sequence: CDR1 SGHAT, CDR2 FQNNGV. The CDR3 has 17 amino acids. CDR3 amino acids: CASSLVPRQGHYYEQYF. The CDR3, as DNA: TGTGCCAGCAGCTTAGTTCCAAGACAGGGGCACTACTACGAGCAGTACTTC.

The chain couples TRBV19 to TRBJ2-1; TRBD2 agrees at 8 bases. Looked up from germline, CDR1 is LNHDA and CDR2 is SQIVND (reference sequence). With 6 bases clipped from V and 4 bases from J, the junction kept 11 bases outside the gene matches. The CDR3 length is 16 residues. The CDR3 sequence is CASSRSGAGGYNEQFF. CDR3 DNA: TGTGCCAGTAGCCGGTCTGGGGCGGGAGGATACAATGAGCAGTTCTTC.

The rearrangement links TRBV24-1 to TRBJ2-2; TRBD1 aligns across 8 bases. CDR1 and CDR2 (germline): KGHDR, SFDVKD. The J segment lost 0 bases and the V segment lost 9 bases, leaving 5 bases of the junction unmatched. This CDR3 is built from 15 residues. As DNA, the CDR3 is TGTGCCACCGGAAGGACAGGGACGAACACCGGGGAGCTGTTTTTT. Protein product: CATGRTGTNTGELFF.

Only one count was recorded for this clone. V gene TRBV5-1 combines with J gene TRBJ2-5, with 11 bases identical to TRBD2. Germline V CDR1 and CDR2: SGHRS, YFSETQ. The V gene end was trimmed by 3 bases and the J gene end by 5 bases; junction bases not matched to a gene: 12. CDR3 length: 17 amino acids. The CDR3 DNA reads as TGCGCCAGCAGCTGGGGACTAGCGGTAGGAGGATCGGAGACCCAGTACTTC. Residues: CASSWGLAVGGSETQYF.

This sequence joins TRBV21-1 and TRBJ1-4. TRBV21-1 is reported as a pseudogene. The CDR3 spans 14 residues. The CDR3 DNA reads TGTGCCAGCAGCAGCCCCGGGAAAAATGAAAAACTGTTTTTT. Its protein is CASSSPGKNEKLFF.

This chain links TRBV15 with TRBJ2-1, with D unclear. Germline assignment: CDR1 LNHNV and CDR2 YYDKDF (reference sequence). The CDR3 length is 13 residues. Trimming pared 5 bases from V and 6 bases from J, leaving 11 bases between. For the CDR3, the DNA is TGTGCCACCAGCCCGCGACTCGTCAATGAGCAGTTCTTC. Translation: CATSPRLVNEQFF.

The CDR3: CASSLGGGGTDTQYF. DNA for the CDR3: TGTGCCAGCAGCTTAGGAGGGGGGGGCACAGATACGCAGTATTTT. This rearrangement joins TRBV7-6 to TRBJ2-3, with D tentatively TRBD2 (7 bases). From germline, CDR1 is SGHVS and CDR2 FNYEAQ. CDR3 length equals 15 residues. Trimming cost V 1 base and J 1 base, with 9 bases left between them.